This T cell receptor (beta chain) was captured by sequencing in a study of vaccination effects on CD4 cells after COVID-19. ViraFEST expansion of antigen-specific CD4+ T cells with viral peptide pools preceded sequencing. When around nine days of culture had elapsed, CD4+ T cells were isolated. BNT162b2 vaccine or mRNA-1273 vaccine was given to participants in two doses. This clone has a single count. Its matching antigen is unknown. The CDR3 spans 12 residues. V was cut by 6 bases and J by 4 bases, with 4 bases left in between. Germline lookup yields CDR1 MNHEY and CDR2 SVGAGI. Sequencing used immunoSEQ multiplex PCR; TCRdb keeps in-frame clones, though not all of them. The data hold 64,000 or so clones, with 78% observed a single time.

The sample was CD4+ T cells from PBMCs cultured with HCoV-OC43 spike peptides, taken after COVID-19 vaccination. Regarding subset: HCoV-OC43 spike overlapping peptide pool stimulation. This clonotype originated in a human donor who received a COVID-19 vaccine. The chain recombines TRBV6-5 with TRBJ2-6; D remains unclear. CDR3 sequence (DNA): TGTGCCAGCAGGACGGGGGCCAACGTCCTGACTTTC. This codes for CASRTGANVLTF.